This TCR beta chain emerged from a study of T cell responses to AZD1222 COVID-19 vaccine. Overall study findings and caveats: Increases in Spike-specific TCR breadth and depth were seen after two AZD1222 doses.

Concerning this clone: Its specificity is unknown.

Sequencing was performed with immunoSEQ multiplex PCR; in TCRdb, only in-frame clones are kept and a portion is missing. The sample has about 130,000 clones, roughly nine tenths seen once. The receptor's source is an adult in good health. The sequencing used peripheral blood, collected on day 0 of AZD1222 vaccination.

The CDR3 nucleotides are TGTGCCAGCAGTGAGGACAGGGGAGAAAATAGCAATCAGCCCCAGCATTTT. Amino acid sequence: CASSEDRGENSNQPQHF. The chain employs TRBV6-1 and TRBJ1-5, with 9 nucleotides matching TRBD1. V lost 3 bases, J lost 0 bases, and 6 bases stayed unmatched. Per germline, CDR1 MNHNS and CDR2 SASEGT. The CDR3 is 17 residues long.